This note documents a single T cell receptor beta chain sequence. The CDR3 is 16 residues long. Germline V gene lookup returns CDR1 SEHNR and CDR2 FQNEAQ (reference sequence). The V and J ends lost 0 bases and 3 bases respectively, with 13 bases between them. This entry comes from a study of blood T cell repertoires in COVID-19. Study-wide background: The samples span acute and convalescent COVID-19 from the United States, Italy and Spain.

Clones were read by immunoSEQ multiplex PCR, and TCRdb kept only the in-frame ones, dropping some. The table includes around 130,000 clones, 80% detected once. The source of this sequence is a man aged 65-85 years with acute or convalescent COVID-19. The J gene is TRBJ2-3, the V gene TRBV7-9, with D perhaps matching TRBD2 (6 bases). The sequenced material came from peripheral blood. CDR3 sequence (DNA): TGTGCCAGCAGCTTAGCCGCGGGGACCTTTACAGATACGCAGTATTTT. Amino acid sequence: CASSLAAGTFTDTQYF.